This T cell receptor beta chain was profiled in a study of blood T cells in healthy people across ages. The sample holds one count of this clonotype. With a J-beta primer mix and a sample-barcoded 5' primer, a second PCR ran roughly 6 to 11 cycles. TCRdb reanalysed the 5' RACE reads using MiXCR and keeps one entry per CDR3 protein. The sample lists 800,000 or so distinct CDR3 sequences, about 25% occurring once. V lost 7 bases and J lost 0; bases outside the gene matches: 9. The CDR3 loop spans 15 amino acids. Germline-derived CDR1 and CDR2 are SQVTM and ANQGSEA. This sample also belongs to another study, concerning T cells of mothers and their children.

This TCR came from a boy between 10 and 17 years old in good health. The genes are TRBV29-1 and TRBJ2-1; 7 positions match TRBD1. Sequenced material: blood. The CDR3 is CSALLGGLSYNEQFF. CDR3 nucleotide sequence: TGCAGCGCCCTGCTAGGGGGCCTCTCCTACAATGAGCAGTTCTTC.